Listed below are T cell receptor beta chains from one sample, sequenced in a study of blood T cell repertoires in COVID-19. Produced via immunoSEQ multiplex PCR; TCRdb's table is partial and in-frame only. The profile covers under 200,000 clones, with roughly 87% appearing a single time and 6% to 7.5% taken by the ten largest. The sequenced sample was PBMCs or T cells enriched from blood (not recorded which). The source is a woman aged 50 to 60 who had recovered from COVID-19. CDR3s include the opening cysteine and the closing phenylalanine or tryptophan. The order of the fields is clone size, D gene, V gene, J gene, CDR3 protein, CDR3 DNA. A D gene is named only where the DNA matches it firmly. Size is stated for part of the rows, as once, few or many counts, or as a class when the clone is expanded.

abundance: .; d_gene: TRBD2; v_gene: TRBV5-4; j_gene: TRBJ2-2; CDR3aa: CASSLGLADGELFF; CDR3nt: TGTGCCAGCAGCTTGGGGCTAGCGGACGGGGAGCTGTTTTTT
abundance: few; d_gene: TRBD2; v_gene: TRBV7-3; j_gene: TRBJ2-1; CDR3aa: CASSWTSGSGSEQFF; CDR3nt: TGTGCCAGCAGTTGGACTAGCGGGAGTGGGAGTGAGCAGTTCTTC
abundance: .; d_gene: TRBD2; v_gene: TRBV4-3; j_gene: TRBJ2-1; CDR3aa: CASSQDLAGYNEQFF; CDR3nt: TGCGCCAGCAGCCAAGATCTAGCGGGATACAATGAGCAGTTCTTC
abundance: .; d_gene: TRBD1; v_gene: TRBV7-6; j_gene: TRBJ1-5; CDR3aa: CASSPGTGAGQPQHF; CDR3nt: TGTGCCAGCAGCCCAGGGACAGGGGCTGGTCAGCCCCAGCATTTT
abundance: .; d_gene: TRBD2; v_gene: TRBV9; j_gene: TRBJ2-2; CDR3aa: CASSEGLAGPANTGELFF; CDR3nt: TGTGCCAGCAGCGAGGGACTAGCGGGGCCCGCGAACACCGGGGAGCTGTTTTTT
abundance: .; d_gene: TRBD1; v_gene: TRBV6-5; j_gene: TRBJ2-7; CDR3aa: CASTDWDRGSSEQYF; CDR3nt: TGTGCCAGCACCGACTGGGACAGGGGATCCTCCGAGCAGTACTTC
abundance: .; d_gene: TRBD2; v_gene: TRBV7-2; j_gene: TRBJ2-1; CDR3aa: CASSPGTSGRGWGNEQFF; CDR3nt: TGTGCCAGCAGTCCCGGGACTAGCGGGAGGGGGTGGGGCAATGAGCAGTTCTTC
abundance: .; d_gene: TRBD2; v_gene: TRBV19; j_gene: TRBJ2-2; CDR3aa: CASSKGAGGSPGELFF; CDR3nt: TGTGCCAGTAGTAAGGGCGCGGGAGGGAGCCCCGGGGAGCTGTTTTTT
abundance: .; d_gene: .; v_gene: TRBV21-1; j_gene: TRBJ2-3; CDR3aa: CASSKMGLAEKIHTDTQYF; CDR3nt: TGTGCCAGCAGCAAAATGGGACTAGCGGAGAAGATACACACAGATACGCAGTATTTT
abundance: .; d_gene: .; v_gene: TRBV11-2; j_gene: TRBJ1-6; CDR3aa: CASSQDSVYNSPLHF; CDR3nt: TGTGCCAGCAGCCAAGACAGCGTCTATAATTCACCCCTCCACTTT
abundance: .; d_gene: .; v_gene: TRBV11-3; j_gene: TRBJ2-1; CDR3aa: CASSLGDTEQFF; CDR3nt: TGTGCCAGCAGCTTAGGGGACACGGAGCAGTTCTTC
abundance: .; d_gene: TRBD2; v_gene: TRBV5-6; j_gene: TRBJ2-7; CDR3aa: CASSTGRLAGDEQYF; CDR3nt: TGTGCCAGCAGCACCGGGAGACTAGCGGGCGACGAGCAGTACTTC
abundance: .; d_gene: TRBD1; v_gene: TRBV10-2; j_gene: TRBJ2-3; CDR3aa: CASKGQGTDTQYF; CDR3nt: TGCGCCAGCAAGGGACAGGGAACAGATACGCAGTATTTT
abundance: .; d_gene: TRBD1; v_gene: TRBV2; j_gene: TRBJ2-6; CDR3aa: CASSVTGGAYGANVLTF; CDR3nt: TGTGCCAGCAGTGTAACAGGGGGCGCTTATGGGGCCAACGTCCTGACTTTC
abundance: .; d_gene: .; v_gene: TRBV11-3; j_gene: TRBJ2-5; CDR3aa: CASSLGGSGAQETQYF; CDR3nt: TGTGCCAGCAGCTTAGGTGGTAGCGGAGCACAAGAGACCCAGTACTTC
abundance: once; d_gene: .; v_gene: TRBV28; j_gene: TRBJ1-2; CDR3aa: CASRPQGPYGYTF; CDR3nt: TGTGCCAGCAGACCCCAGGGGCCCTATGGCTACACCTTC
abundance: few; d_gene: TRBD1; v_gene: TRBV19; j_gene: TRBJ1-5; CDR3aa: CASSRGAGGSLSNQPQHF; CDR3nt: TGTGCCAGTAGTAGGGGTGCAGGGGGCTCCCTTAGCAATCAGCCCCAGCATTTT
abundance: .; d_gene: TRBD1; v_gene: TRBV7-2; j_gene: TRBJ1-2; CDR3aa: CASSLAPWQGVGYTF; CDR3nt: TGTGCCAGCAGCTTAGCCCCATGGCAGGGGGTCGGCTACACCTTC
abundance: .; d_gene: TRBD1; v_gene: TRBV28; j_gene: TRBJ1-5; CDR3aa: CASSFRTGMGNQPQHF; CDR3nt: TGTGCCAGCAGTTTCCGGACAGGGATGGGCAATCAGCCCCAGCATTTT
abundance: .; d_gene: .; v_gene: TRBV11-3; j_gene: TRBJ2-2; CDR3aa: CASSRTANTGELFF; CDR3nt: TGTGCCAGCAGCCGGACAGCGAACACCGGGGAGCTGTTTTTT
abundance: .; d_gene: TRBD2; v_gene: TRBV5-1; j_gene: TRBJ2-1; CDR3aa: CASSFLAGGPVEQFF; CDR3nt: TGCGCCAGCAGCTTTCTAGCGGGAGGGCCAGTTGAGCAGTTCTTC
abundance: .; d_gene: .; v_gene: TRBV28; j_gene: TRBJ2-2; CDR3aa: CAAKTGQAGTGELFF; CDR3nt: TGTGCCGCCAAGACCGGGCAGGCGGGCACCGGGGAGCTGTTTTTT
abundance: .; d_gene: TRBD2; v_gene: TRBV3-1/TRBV3-2; j_gene: TRBJ2-3; CDR3aa: CASSQRLATSTDTQYF; CDR3nt: TGTGCCAGCAGCCAACGACTAGCAACTAGCACAGATACGCAGTATTTT
abundance: .; d_gene: TRBD2; v_gene: TRBV12-5; j_gene: TRBJ2-1; CDR3aa: CASGLETSDLHNEQFF; CDR3nt: TGTGCTAGTGGTTTGGAGACTAGCGACCTACACAATGAGCAGTTCTTC
abundance: .; d_gene: TRBD2; v_gene: TRBV15; j_gene: TRBJ2-5; CDR3aa: CATSRVGVSGKTKRSQYF; CDR3nt: TGTGCCACCAGCAGAGTAGGGGTTAGCGGGAAGACCAAGAGATCCCAGTACTTC
abundance: .; d_gene: .; v_gene: TRBV5-4; j_gene: TRBJ2-7; CDR3aa: CASSLFGSRGYEQYF; CDR3nt: TGTGCCAGCAGCTTGTTTGGTAGCAGGGGCTACGAGCAGTACTTC
abundance: .; d_gene: .; v_gene: TRBV19; j_gene: TRBJ1-5; CDR3aa: CASSLQGSNQPQHF; CDR3nt: TGTGCCAGTAGTCTTCAGGGGAGCAATCAGCCCCAGCATTTT
abundance: .; d_gene: TRBD2; v_gene: TRBV28; j_gene: TRBJ2-3; CDR3aa: CASRGGGDTQYF; CDR3nt: TGTGCCAGCAGGGGCGGGGGAGATACGCAGTATTTT
abundance: .; d_gene: TRBD1; v_gene: TRBV5-8; j_gene: TRBJ2-7; CDR3aa: CASSLLDRDDYEQYF; CDR3nt: TGTGCCAGCAGCCTTCTCGACAGGGATGACTACGAGCAGTACTTC
abundance: .; d_gene: .; v_gene: TRBV30; j_gene: TRBJ2-1; CDR3aa: CAWLTLPGEQFF; CDR3nt: TGTGCCTGGCTGACTCTTCCGGGGGAGCAGTTCTTC
abundance: .; d_gene: .; v_gene: TRBV5-5; j_gene: TRBJ1-6; CDR3aa: CASSLADSPLHF; CDR3nt: TGTGCCAGCAGCTTGGCGGATTCACCCCTCCACTTT
abundance: .; d_gene: .; v_gene: TRBV30; j_gene: TRBJ1-2; CDR3aa: CAWSQQGLGGYTF; CDR3nt: TGTGCCTGGAGCCAACAGGGTCTGGGTGGCTACACCTTC
abundance: .; d_gene: TRBD2; v_gene: TRBV4-1; j_gene: TRBJ2-1; CDR3aa: CASSQPTSGNYNEQFF; CDR3nt: TGCGCCAGCAGCCAACCGACTAGCGGGAACTACAATGAGCAGTTCTTC
abundance: few; d_gene: .; v_gene: TRBV27; j_gene: TRBJ1-4; CDR3aa: CASRFISATNEKLFF; CDR3nt: TGTGCCAGCAGGTTTATATCCGCAACTAATGAAAAACTGTTTTTT
abundance: .; d_gene: .; v_gene: TRBV5-1; j_gene: TRBJ1-1; CDR3aa: CASSLQGKEVNTEAFF; CDR3nt: TGCGCCAGCAGCTTGCAGGGGAAGGAGGTGAACACTGAAGCTTTCTTT
abundance: .; d_gene: .; v_gene: TRBV27; j_gene: TRBJ1-2; CDR3aa: CASRPGSSYGYTF; CDR3nt: TGTGCCAGCAGACCGGGAAGTAGCTATGGCTACACCTTC
abundance: .; d_gene: .; v_gene: TRBV19; j_gene: TRBJ1-2; CDR3aa: CASTRRGGDYGYTF; CDR3nt: TGTGCCAGTACAAGGAGGGGTGGAGACTATGGCTACACCTTC
abundance: .; d_gene: TRBD1; v_gene: TRBV5-1; j_gene: TRBJ1-6; CDR3aa: CASSLDGQGNSPLHF; CDR3nt: TGCGCCAGCAGCTTGGACGGACAGGGTAATTCACCCCTCCACTTT
abundance: .; d_gene: TRBD2; v_gene: TRBV5-1; j_gene: TRBJ2-1; CDR3aa: CASSSGTSEYNEQFF; CDR3nt: TGCGCCAGCAGCTCCGGGACTAGCGAATACAATGAGCAGTTCTTC
abundance: .; d_gene: .; v_gene: TRBV11-2; j_gene: TRBJ2-7; CDR3aa: CASSFGGEIYEQYF; CDR3nt: TGTGCCAGCAGCTTCGGCGGGGAAATATACGAGCAGTACTTC
abundance: .; d_gene: TRBD1; v_gene: TRBV6-6; j_gene: TRBJ2-3; CDR3aa: CASSFRGRTDTQYF; CDR3nt: TGTGCCAGCAGTTTCAGGGGGCGCACAGATACGCAGTATTTT
abundance: once; d_gene: TRBD1; v_gene: TRBV6-5; j_gene: TRBJ1-6; CDR3aa: CASSTDRNGSPLHF; CDR3nt: TGTGCCAGCAGTACGGACAGGAACGGTTCACCCCTCCACTTT
abundance: .; d_gene: .; v_gene: TRBV7-9; j_gene: TRBJ2-7; CDR3aa: CASSFVATYEQYF; CDR3nt: TGTGCCAGCAGCTTCGTCGCTACCTACGAGCAGTACTTC
abundance: .; d_gene: TRBD2; v_gene: TRBV27; j_gene: TRBJ2-3; CDR3aa: CASSSLAGAPTDTQYF; CDR3nt: TGTGCCAGCAGTTCACTAGCGGGAGCCCCCACAGATACGCAGTATTTT
abundance: once; d_gene: TRBD1; v_gene: TRBV29-1; j_gene: TRBJ2-7; CDR3aa: CSVTQGQGKLGQYF; CDR3nt: TGCAGCGTTACCCAGGGACAGGGGAAATTGGGGCAGTACTTC
abundance: .; d_gene: TRBD1; v_gene: TRBV5-4; j_gene: TRBJ2-7; CDR3aa: CASSVRDRGSYEQYF; CDR3nt: TGTGCCAGCAGCGTCCGGGACAGGGGGTCCTACGAGCAGTACTTC
abundance: .; d_gene: .; v_gene: TRBV11-1; j_gene: TRBJ1-4; CDR3aa: CASSKRTNEKLFF; CDR3nt: TGTGCCAGCAGTAAGAGGACAAATGAAAAACTGTTTTTT
abundance: .; d_gene: .; v_gene: TRBV27; j_gene: TRBJ2-2; CDR3aa: CASSLWHANTGELFF; CDR3nt: TGTGCCAGCAGTTTATGGCATGCGAACACCGGGGAGCTGTTTTTT
abundance: .; d_gene: .; v_gene: TRBV5-6; j_gene: TRBJ1-5; CDR3aa: CASSLGEGISPQHF; CDR3nt: TGTGCCAGCAGCTTGGGGGAGGGAATTTCGCCCCAGCATTTT
abundance: .; d_gene: TRBD1; v_gene: TRBV18; j_gene: TRBJ2-5; CDR3aa: CASSPGQGVRETQYF; CDR3nt: TGTGCCAGCTCACCCGGACAGGGAGTGAGAGAGACCCAGTACTTC
abundance: .; d_gene: TRBD1; v_gene: TRBV28; j_gene: TRBJ1-1; CDR3aa: CASSLRQGEAFF; CDR3nt: TGTGCCAGCAGTTTAAGACAGGGTGAAGCTTTCTTT
abundance: .; d_gene: .; v_gene: TRBV7-9; j_gene: TRBJ1-6; CDR3aa: CASSLARSNSPLHF; CDR3nt: TGTGCCAGCAGCTTAGCACGGTCAAATTCACCCCTCCACTTT